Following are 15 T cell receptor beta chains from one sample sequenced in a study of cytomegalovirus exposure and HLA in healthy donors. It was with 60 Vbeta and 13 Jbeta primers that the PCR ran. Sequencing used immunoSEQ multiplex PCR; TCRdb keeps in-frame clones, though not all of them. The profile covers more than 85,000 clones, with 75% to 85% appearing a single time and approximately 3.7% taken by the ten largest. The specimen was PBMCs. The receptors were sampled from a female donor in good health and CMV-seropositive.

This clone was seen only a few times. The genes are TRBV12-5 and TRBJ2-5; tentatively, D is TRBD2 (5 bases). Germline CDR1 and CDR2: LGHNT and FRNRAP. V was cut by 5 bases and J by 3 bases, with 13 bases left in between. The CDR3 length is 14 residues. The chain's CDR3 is CASGTRAREETQYF. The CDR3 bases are TGTGCTAGTGGTACCCGGGCGCGGGAAGAGACCCAGTACTTC.

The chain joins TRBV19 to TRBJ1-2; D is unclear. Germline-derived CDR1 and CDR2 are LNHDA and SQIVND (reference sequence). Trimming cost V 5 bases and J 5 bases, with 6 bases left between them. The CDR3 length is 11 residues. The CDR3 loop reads CASSPGYGYTF. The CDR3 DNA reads TGTGCCAGTAGTCCGGGGTATGGCTACACCTTC. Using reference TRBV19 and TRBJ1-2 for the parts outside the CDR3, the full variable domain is DGGITQSPKYLFRKEGQNVTLSCEQNLNHDAMYWYRQDPGQGLRLIYYSQIVNDFQKGDIAEGYSVSREKKESFPLTVTSAQKNPTAFYLCASSPGYGYTFGSGTRLTVV.

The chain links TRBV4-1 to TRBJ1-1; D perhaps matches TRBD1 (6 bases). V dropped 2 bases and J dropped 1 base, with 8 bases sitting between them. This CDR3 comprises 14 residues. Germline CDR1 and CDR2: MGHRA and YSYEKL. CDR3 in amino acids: CASSQQQGNTEAFF. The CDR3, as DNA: TGCGCCAGCAGCCAACAACAGGGGAACACTGAAGCTTTCTTT.

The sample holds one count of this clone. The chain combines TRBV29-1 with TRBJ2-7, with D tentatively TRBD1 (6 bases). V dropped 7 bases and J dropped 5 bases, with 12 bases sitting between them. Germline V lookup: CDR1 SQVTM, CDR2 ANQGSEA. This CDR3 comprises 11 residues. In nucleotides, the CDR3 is TGCAGCGCATCCTACAGGGACGAGCAGTACTTC. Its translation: CSASYRDEQYF.

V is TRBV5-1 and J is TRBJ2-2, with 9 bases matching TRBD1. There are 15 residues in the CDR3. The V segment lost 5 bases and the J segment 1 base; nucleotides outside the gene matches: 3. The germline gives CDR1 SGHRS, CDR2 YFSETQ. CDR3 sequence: CASRQGAGNTGELFF. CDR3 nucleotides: TGCGCCAGCAGACAGGGGGCGGGGAACACCGGGGAGCTGTTTTTT.

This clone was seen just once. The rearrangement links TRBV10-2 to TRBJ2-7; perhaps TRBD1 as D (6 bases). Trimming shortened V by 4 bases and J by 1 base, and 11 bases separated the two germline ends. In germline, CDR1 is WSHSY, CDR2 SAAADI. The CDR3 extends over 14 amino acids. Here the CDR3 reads CASSGLGQSYEQYF. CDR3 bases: TGCGCCAGCAGTGGTCTAGGACAGTCCTACGAGCAGTACTTC.

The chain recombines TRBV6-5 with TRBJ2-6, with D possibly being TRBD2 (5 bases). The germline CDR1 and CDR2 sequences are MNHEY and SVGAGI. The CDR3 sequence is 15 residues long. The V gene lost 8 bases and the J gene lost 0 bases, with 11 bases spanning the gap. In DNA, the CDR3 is TGTGCCAGCTCCGTGAGGGTCTCTGGGGCCAACGTCCTGACTTTC. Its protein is CASSVRVSGANVLTF.

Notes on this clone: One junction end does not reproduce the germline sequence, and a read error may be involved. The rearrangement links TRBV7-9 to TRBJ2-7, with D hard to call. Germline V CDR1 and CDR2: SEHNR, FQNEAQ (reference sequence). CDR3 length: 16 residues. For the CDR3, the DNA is TGTTCCAGCAGCTTCCCCCATAGTTCAGCCCTAGGCGAGCAGTACTTC. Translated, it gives CSSSFPHSSALGEQYF.

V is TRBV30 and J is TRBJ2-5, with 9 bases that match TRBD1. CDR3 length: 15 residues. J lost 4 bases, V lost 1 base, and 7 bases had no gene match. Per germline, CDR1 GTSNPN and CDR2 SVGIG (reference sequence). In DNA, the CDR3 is TGTGCCTGGAGTGGGTCGGGACAGGGAGGAGAGACCCAGTACTTC. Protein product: CAWSGSGQGGETQYF. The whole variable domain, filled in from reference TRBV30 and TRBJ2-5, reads SQTIHQWPATLVQPVGSPLSLECTVEGTSNPNLYWYRQAAGRGLQLLFYSVGIGQISSEVPQNLSASRPQDRQFILSSKKLLLSDSGFYLCAWSGSGQGGETQYFGPGTRLLVL.

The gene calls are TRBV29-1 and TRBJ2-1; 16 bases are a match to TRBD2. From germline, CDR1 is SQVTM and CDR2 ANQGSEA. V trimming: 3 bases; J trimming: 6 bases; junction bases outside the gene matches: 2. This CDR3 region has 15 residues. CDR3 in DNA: TGCAGCGTTGACGGGACTAGCGGGGGGGGCAATGAGCAGTTCTTC. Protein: CSVDGTSGGGNEQFF.

The chain's CDR3 is CASSLTGGTGELFF. The CDR3 DNA is TGTGCCAGCAGCTTAACCGGGGGCACCGGGGAGCTGTTTTTT. The chain has TRBV7-7 and TRBJ2-2, with D perhaps matching TRBD2 (6 bases). The V gene's germline CDR1 is SSHAT and CDR2 FNYEAQ (reference sequence). This CDR3 region has 14 residues. V gave up 2 bases and J gave up 4 bases, with 8 bases separating them.

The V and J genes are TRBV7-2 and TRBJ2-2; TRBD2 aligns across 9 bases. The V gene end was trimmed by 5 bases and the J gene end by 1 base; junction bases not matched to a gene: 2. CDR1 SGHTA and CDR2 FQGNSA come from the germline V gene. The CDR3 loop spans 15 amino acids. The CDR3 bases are TGTGCCAGCAGCCTTAGCGGGAGGAACACCGGGGAGCTGTTTTTT. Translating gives CASSLSGRNTGELFF.

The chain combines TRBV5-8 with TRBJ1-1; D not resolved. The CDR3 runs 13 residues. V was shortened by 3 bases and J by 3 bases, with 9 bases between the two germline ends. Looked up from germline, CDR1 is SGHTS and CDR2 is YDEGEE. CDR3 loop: CASSSPMDTEAFF. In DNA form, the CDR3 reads TGTGCCAGCAGCTCCCCTATGGACACTGAAGCTTTCTTT.

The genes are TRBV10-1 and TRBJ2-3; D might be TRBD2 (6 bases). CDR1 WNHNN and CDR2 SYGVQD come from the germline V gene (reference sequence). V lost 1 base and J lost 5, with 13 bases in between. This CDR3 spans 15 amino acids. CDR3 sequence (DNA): TGCGCCAGCAGTGAGTACGGGAGAGGGAGAGATACGCAGTATTTT. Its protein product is CASSEYGRGRDTQYF.

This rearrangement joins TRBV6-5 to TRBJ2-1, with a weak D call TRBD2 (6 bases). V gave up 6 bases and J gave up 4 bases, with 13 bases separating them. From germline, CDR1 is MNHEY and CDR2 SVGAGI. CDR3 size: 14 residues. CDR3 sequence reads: CASSPGLLYNEQFF. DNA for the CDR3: TGTGCCAGCAGCCCGGGACTCCTGTACAATGAGCAGTTCTTC.